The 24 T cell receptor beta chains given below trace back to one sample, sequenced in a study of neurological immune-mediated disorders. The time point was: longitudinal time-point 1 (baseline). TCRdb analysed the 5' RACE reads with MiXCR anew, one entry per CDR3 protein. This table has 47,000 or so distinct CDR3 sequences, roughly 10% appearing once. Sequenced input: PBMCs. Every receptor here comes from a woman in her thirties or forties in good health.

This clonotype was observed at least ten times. CDR3 sequence: CASTTSGVTGELFF. CDR3 DNA: TGCGCCAGCACGACTAGCGGGGTCACCGGGGAGCTGTTTTTT. The chain links TRBV10-2 to TRBJ2-2, with 11 nucleotides matching TRBD2. The V gene end was trimmed by 7 bases and the J gene end by 4 bases; junction bases not matched to a gene: 2. Germline loops: CDR1 WSHSY, CDR2 SAAADI. This CDR3 is built from 14 residues.

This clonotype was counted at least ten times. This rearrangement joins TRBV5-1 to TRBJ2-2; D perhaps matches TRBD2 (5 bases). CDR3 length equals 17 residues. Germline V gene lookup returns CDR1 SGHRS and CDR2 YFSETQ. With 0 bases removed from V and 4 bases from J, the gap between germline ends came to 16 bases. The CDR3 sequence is CASSLAARGLSTGELFF. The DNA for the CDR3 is TGCGCCAGCAGCTTGGCTGCCCGAGGGTTAAGCACCGGGGAGCTGTTTTTT.

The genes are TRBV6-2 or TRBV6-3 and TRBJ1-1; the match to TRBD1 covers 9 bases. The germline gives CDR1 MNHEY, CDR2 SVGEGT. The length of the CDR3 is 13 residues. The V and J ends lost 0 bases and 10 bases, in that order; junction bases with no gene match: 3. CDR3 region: CASSYSDRGRAFF. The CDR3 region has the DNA TGTGCCAGCAGTTACTCGGACAGGGGACGAGCTTTCTTT.

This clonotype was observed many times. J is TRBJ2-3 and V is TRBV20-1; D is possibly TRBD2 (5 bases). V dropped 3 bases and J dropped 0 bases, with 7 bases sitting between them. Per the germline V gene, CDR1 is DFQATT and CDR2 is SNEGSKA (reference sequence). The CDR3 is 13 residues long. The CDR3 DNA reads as TGCAGTGCTAGCTGGGAGAGCACAGATACGCAGTATTTT. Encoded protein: CSASWESTDTQYF.

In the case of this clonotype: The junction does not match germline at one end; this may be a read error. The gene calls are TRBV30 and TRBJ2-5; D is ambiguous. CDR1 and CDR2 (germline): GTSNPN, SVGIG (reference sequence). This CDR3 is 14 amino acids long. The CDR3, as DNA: TGTGCCTGGAGTCCCGGTACCCCGCAAGGGACCCAGTACTTC. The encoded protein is CAWSPGTPQGTQYF. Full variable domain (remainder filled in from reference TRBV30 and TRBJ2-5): SQTIHQWPATLVQPVGSPLSLECTVEGTSNPNLYWYRQAAGRGLQLLFYSVGIGQISSEVPQNLSASRPQDRQFILSSKKLLLSDSGFYLCAWSPGTPQGTQYFGPGTRLLVL.

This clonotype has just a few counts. DNA for the CDR3: TGCAGTGCTAGAGTGGGCGGGGGGGCGGAAGAGACCCAGTACTTC. As protein: CSARVGGGAEETQYF. The chain uses TRBV20-1 and TRBJ2-5; 9 nucleotides line up with TRBD2. Germline V gene data show CDR1 as DFQATT and CDR2 as SNEGSKA (reference sequence). V shed 1 base and J 3 bases; nucleotides not matched to a gene: 6. CDR3 size: 15 residues.

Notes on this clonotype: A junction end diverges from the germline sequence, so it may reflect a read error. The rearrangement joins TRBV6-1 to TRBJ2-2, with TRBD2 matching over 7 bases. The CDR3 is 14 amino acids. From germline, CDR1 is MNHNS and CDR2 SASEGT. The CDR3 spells CASSAPGGTGDLFF. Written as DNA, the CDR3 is TGCGCCAGCAGTGCCCCGGGGGGTACCGGGGATCTGTTTTTT.

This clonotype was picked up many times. The CDR3 protein is CASSYTGPRGYTF. CDR3 coding DNA: TGTGCCAGCAGTTACACCGGGCCTCGGGGCTACACCTTC. V usage is TRBV6-2 or TRBV6-3 and J usage is TRBJ1-2; no reliable D call. This CDR3 has 13 residues. Germline CDR1 is MNHEY and CDR2 is SVGEGT. Trimming took 2 bases from V and 8 from J, leaving 12 bases between them.

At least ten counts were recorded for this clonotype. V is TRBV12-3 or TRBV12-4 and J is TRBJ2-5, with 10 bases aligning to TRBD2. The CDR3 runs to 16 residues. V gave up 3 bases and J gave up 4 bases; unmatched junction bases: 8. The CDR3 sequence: CASSLGLAGVGETQYF. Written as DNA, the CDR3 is TGTGCCAGCAGTTTGGGGCTAGCGGGAGTAGGAGAGACCCAGTACTTC.

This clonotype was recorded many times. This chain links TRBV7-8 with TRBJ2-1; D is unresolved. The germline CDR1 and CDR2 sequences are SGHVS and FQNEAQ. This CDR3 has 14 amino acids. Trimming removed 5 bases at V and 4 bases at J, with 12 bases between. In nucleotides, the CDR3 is TGTGCCAGCAGCCTAGTTTCTCGGTACAATGAGCAGTTCTTC. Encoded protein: CASSLVSRYNEQFF.

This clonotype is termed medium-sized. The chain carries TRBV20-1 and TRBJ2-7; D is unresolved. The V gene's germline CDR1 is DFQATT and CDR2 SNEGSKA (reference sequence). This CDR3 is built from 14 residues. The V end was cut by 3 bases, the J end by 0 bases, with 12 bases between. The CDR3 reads CSASRDASSYEQYF. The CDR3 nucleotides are TGCAGTGCTAGCCGTGACGCGAGCTCCTACGAGCAGTACTTC.

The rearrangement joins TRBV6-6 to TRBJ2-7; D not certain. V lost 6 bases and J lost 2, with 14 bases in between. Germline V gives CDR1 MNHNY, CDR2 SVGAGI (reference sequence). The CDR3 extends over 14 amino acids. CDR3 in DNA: TGTGCCAGCAGGACCGGAACAAGGGCCTACGAGCAGTACTTC. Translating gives CASRTGTRAYEQYF.

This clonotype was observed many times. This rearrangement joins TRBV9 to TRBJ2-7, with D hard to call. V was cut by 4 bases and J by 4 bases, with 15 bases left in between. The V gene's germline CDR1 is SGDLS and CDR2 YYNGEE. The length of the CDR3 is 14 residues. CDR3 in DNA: TGTGCCAGCAGCACGACATGGGTTGGATACGAGCAGTACTTC. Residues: CASSTTWVGYEQYF.

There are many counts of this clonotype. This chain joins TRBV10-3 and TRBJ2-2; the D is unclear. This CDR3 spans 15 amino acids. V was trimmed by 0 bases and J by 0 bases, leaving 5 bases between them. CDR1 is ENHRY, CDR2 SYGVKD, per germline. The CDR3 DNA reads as TGTGCCATCAGTGAGTCCGGCGCGAACACCGGGGAGCTGTTTTTT. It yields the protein CAISESGANTGELFF.

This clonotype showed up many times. The CDR3 here is CASSFLLRVHEQYF. DNA for the CDR3: TGTGCCAGCAGTTTTCTTTTGAGGGTCCACGAGCAGTACTTC. The chain is built from TRBV12-3 or TRBV12-4 and TRBJ2-7; a possible D gene is TRBD2 (5 bases). V lost 3 bases and J lost 5, with 14 bases in between. CDR3 size: 14 residues.

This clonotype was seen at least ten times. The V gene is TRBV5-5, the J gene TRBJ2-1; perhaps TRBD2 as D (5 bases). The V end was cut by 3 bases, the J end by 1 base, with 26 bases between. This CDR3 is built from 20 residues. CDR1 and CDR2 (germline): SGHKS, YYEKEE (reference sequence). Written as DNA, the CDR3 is TGTGCCAGCAGCTCCCGCGGCCTAGCTCGGGATTATTGGTCCTACAATGAGCAGTTCTTC. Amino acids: CASSSRGLARDYWSYNEQFF.

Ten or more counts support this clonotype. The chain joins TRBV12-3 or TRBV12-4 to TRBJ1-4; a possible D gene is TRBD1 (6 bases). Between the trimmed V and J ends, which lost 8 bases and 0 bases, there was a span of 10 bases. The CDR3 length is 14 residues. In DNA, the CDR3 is TGTGCCAGCGGCAACAGGGCAACTAATGAAAAACTGTTTTTT. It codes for CASGNRATNEKLFF.

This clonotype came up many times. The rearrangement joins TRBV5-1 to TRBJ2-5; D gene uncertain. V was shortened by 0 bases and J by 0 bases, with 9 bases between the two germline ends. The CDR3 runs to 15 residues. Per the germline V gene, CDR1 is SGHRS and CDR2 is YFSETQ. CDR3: CASSLEASYQETQYF. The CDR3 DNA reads TGCGCCAGCAGCTTGGAGGCATCGTACCAAGAGACCCAGTACTTC.

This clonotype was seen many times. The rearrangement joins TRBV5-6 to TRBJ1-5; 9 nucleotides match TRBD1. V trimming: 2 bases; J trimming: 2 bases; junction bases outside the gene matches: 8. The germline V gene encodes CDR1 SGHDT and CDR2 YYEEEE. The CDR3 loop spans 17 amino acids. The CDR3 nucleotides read TGTGCCAGCAGCTTCCGGGACAGGGCCCTGGGCAATCAGCCCCAGCATTTT. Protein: CASSFRDRALGNQPQHF.

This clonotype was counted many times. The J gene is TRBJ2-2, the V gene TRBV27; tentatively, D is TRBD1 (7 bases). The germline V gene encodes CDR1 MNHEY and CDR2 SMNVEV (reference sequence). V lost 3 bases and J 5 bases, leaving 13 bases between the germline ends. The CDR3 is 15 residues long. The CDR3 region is CASSLATGRTGELFF. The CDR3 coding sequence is TGTGCCAGCAGTTTGGCGACAGGGAGGACCGGGGAGCTGTTTTTT.

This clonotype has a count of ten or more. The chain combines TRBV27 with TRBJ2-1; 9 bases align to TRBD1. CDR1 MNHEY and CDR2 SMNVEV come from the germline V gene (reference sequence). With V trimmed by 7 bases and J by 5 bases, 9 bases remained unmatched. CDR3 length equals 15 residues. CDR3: CASTPDRGRNNEQFF. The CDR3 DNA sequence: TGTGCCAGCACCCCTGACAGGGGGAGGAACAATGAGCAGTTCTTC.

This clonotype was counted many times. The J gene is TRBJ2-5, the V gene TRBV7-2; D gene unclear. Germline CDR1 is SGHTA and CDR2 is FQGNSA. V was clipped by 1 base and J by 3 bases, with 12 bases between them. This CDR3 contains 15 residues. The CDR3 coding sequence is TGTGCCAGCAGCTTAGTGGTAGCAGCAGAAGAGACCCAGTACTTC. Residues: CASSLVVAAEETQYF.

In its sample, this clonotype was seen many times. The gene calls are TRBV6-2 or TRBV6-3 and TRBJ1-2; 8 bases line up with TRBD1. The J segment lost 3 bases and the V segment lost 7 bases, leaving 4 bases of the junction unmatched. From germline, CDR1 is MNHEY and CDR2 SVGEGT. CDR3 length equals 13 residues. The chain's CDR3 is CASNEQGDYGYTF. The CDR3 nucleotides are TGTGCCAGCAATGAACAGGGGGACTATGGCTACACCTTC.

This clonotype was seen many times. The CDR3 protein is CASSYPTEAFF. CDR3 coding DNA: TGTGCCAGCAGTTATCCAACTGAAGCTTTCTTT. The chain employs TRBV6-2 or TRBV6-3 and TRBJ1-1; unclear D gene. V lost 3 bases and J lost 5, with 4 bases in between. Germline CDR1 and CDR2: MNHEY and SVGEGT. This CDR3 spans 11 amino acids.